This TCR beta chain was identified during a study of neurological immune-mediated disorders. This clonotype was seen at least ten times. The germline V gene has CDR1 SGHRS and CDR2 YFSETQ. Between the trimmed V and J ends, which lost 0 bases and 4 bases, there was a span of 26 bases. The CDR3 covers 19 residues. MiXCR, run by TCRdb on the 5' RACE reads, gives a single entry per CDR3 protein. The sample contains more than 9,000 distinct CDR3 sequences, roughly 21% of which appear only once. Material: CD8+ T cells from blood. The V and J genes are TRBV5-1 and TRBJ2-7; D assignment may be TRBD1 or TRBD2 (5 bases each). This clonotype was obtained from a woman aged 55-75 years with HTLV-1-associated myelopathy (HAM/TSP). The chain's CDR3 is CASSLAFDSGETGPYEQYF. As DNA, the CDR3 is TGCGCCAGCAGCTTGGCCTTTGATTCCGGGGAAACGGGGCCGTACGAGCAGTACTTC. Together with reference TRBV5-1 and TRBJ2-7, the CDR3 gives the full variable domain: KAGVTQTPRYLIKTRGQQVTLSCSPISGHRSVSWYQQTPGQGLQFLFEYFSETQRNKGNFPGRFSGRQFSNSRSEMNVSTLELGDSALYLCASSLAFDSGETGPYEQYFGPGTRLTVT.